The clone carrying this T cell receptor (beta chain) was seen a handful of times. Its target is unknown. The entry originates in a study of early T cells in non-severe SARS-CoV-2 infection. In the study overall: Sequencing of bulk RNA from unsorted whole blood was done, without chain pairing.

Individually, cDNA molecules had unique molecular identifiers attached to them. Using its own MiXCR run on the 5' RACE reads, TCRdb lists one record per CDR3 protein. Of 20,000 to 25,000 distinct CDR3 sequences listed, approximately 4.6% are singletons. The CDR3 is 12 residues long. Germline CDR1 is SGHAT and CDR2 is FQNNGV. Trimming left V 1 base short and J 9 bases short, with 7 bases between. Findings and caveats of the study: Matching with VDJdb favored anti-spike CD8 responses (missing private and CD4 specificities).

This chain connects TRBV11-2 to TRBJ2-1; tentative D call: TRBD2 (6 bases). The TCR sequence derives from an adult who was a healthcare worker with PCR-confirmed SARS-CoV-2 infection or an uninfected control (not recorded which). The sample comprised whole blood. CDR3 sequence reads: CASSLVGGEQFF. CDR3 DNA sequence: TGTGCCAGCAGCTTAGTGGGGGGTGAGCAGTTCTTC.